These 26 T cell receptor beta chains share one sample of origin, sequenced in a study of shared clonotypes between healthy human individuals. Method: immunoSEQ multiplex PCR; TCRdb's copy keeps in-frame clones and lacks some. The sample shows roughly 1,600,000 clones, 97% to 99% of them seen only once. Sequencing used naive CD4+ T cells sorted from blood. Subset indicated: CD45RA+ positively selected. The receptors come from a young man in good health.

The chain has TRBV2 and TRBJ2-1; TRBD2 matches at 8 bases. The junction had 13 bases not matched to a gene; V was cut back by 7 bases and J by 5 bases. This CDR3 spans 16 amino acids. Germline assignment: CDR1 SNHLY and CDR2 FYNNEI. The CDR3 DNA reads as TGTGCCAGCAATGGGATAGGACTAGCAGGTAACAATGAGCAGTTCTTC. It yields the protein CASNGIGLAGNNEQFF. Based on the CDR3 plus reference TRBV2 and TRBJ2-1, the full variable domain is EPEVTQTPSHQVTQMGQEVILRCVPISNHLYFYWYRQILGQKVEFLVSFYNNEISEKSEIFDDQFSVERPDGSNFTLKIRSTKLEDSAMYFCASNGIGLAGNNEQFFGPGTRLTVL.

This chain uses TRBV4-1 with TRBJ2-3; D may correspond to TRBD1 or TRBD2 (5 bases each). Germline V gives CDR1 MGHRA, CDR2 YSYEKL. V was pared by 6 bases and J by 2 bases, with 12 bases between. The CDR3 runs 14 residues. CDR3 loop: CASRAWDPTDTQYF. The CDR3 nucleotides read TGCGCCAGCAGGGCATGGGACCCCACAGATACGCAGTATTTT.

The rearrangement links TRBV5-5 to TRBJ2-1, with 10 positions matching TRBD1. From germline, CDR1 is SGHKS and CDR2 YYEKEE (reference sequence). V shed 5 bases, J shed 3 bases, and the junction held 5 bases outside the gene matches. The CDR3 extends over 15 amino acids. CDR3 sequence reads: CASSPGTGVYNEQFF. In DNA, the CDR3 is TGTGCCAGCAGTCCCGGGACAGGGGTCTACAATGAGCAGTTCTTC. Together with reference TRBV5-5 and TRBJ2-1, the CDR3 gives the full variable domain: DAGVTQSPTHLIKTRGQQVTLRCSPISGHKSVSWYQQVLGQGPQFIFQYYEKEERGRGNFPDRFSARQFPNYSSELNVNALLLGDSALYLCASSPGTGVYNEQFFGPGTRLTVL.

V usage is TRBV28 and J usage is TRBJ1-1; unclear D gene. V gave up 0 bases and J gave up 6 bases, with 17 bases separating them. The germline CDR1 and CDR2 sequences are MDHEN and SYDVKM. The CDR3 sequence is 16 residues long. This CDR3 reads CASSLWLDGETAEAFF. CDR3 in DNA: TGTGCCAGCAGTTTATGGCTGGATGGTGAAACGGCTGAAGCTTTCTTT. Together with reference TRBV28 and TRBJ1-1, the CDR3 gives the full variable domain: DVKVTQSSRYLVKRTGEKVFLECVQDMDHENMFWYRQDPGLGLRLIYFSYDVKMKEKGDIPEGYSVSREKKERFSLILESASTNQTSMYLCASSLWLDGETAEAFFGQGTRLTVV.

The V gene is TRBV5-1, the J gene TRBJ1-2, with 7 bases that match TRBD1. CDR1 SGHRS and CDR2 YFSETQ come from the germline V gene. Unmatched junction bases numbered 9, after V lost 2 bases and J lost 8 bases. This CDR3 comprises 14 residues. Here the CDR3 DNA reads TGCGCCAGCAGCTTCACGGCCACAGGGGACGGCTACACCTTC. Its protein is CASSFTATGDGYTF.

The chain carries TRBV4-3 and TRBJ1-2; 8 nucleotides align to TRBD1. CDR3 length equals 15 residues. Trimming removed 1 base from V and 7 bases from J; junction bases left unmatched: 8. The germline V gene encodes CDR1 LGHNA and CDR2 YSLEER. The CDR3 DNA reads TGCGCCAGCAGCCAAGCCTTGGACAGGGAGTCTGGCTACACCTTC. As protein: CASSQALDRESGYTF.

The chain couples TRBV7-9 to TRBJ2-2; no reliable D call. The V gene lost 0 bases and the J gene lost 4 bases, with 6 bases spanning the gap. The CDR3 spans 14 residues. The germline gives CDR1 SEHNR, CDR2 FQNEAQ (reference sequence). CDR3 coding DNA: TGTGCCAGCAGCTTAGCGCTGCCCACCGGGGAGCTGTTTTTT. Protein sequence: CASSLALPTGELFF.

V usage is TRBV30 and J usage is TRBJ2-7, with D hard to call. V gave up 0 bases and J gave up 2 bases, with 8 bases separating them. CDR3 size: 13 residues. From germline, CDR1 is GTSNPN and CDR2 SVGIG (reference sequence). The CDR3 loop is CAWSVSLPYEQYF. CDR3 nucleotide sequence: TGTGCCTGGAGTGTATCGTTACCCTACGAGCAGTACTTC.

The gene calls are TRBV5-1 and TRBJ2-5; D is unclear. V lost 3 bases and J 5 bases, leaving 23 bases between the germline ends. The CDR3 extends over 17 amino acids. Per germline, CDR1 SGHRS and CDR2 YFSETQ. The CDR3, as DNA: TGCGCCAGCAGCTCGGGCCTCGGACCCTCCCGATCTGAGACCCAGTACTTC. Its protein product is CASSSGLGPSRSETQYF.

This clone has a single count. The CDR3 loop reads CASSRWTGNNQPQHF. For the CDR3, the DNA is TGTGCCAGCAGCCGCTGGACCGGGAATAATCAGCCCCAGCATTTT. The chain recombines TRBV6-5 with TRBJ1-5; no definite D call. V gave up 6 bases and J gave up 4 bases, with 16 bases separating them. The CDR3 is 15 amino acids. Germline values: CDR1 MNHEY, CDR2 SVGAGI.

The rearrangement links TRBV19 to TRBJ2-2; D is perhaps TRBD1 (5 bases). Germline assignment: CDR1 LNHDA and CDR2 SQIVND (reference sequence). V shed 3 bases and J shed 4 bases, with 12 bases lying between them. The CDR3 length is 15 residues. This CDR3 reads CASSMGLVGTGELFF. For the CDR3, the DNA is TGTGCCAGTAGTATGGGGCTAGTAGGCACCGGGGAGCTGTTTTTT.

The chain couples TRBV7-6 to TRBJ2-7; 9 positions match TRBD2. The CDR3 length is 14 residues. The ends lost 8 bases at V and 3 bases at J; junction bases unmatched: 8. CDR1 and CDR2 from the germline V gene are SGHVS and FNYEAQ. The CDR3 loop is CASGNPTSGYEQYF. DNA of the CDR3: TGTGCCAGCGGTAACCCGACTAGCGGCTACGAGCAGTACTTC.

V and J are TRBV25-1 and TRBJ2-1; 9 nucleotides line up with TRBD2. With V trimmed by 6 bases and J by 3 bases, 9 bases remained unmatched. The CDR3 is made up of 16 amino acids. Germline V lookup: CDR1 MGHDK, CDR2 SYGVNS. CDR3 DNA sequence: TGTGCCAGCAGATCCTCCCTAGCGGGGTACTACAATGAGCAGTTCTTC. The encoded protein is CASRSSLAGYYNEQFF. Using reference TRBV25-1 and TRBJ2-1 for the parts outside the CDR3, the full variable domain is EADIYQTPRYLVIGTGKKITLECSQTMGHDKMYWYQQDPGMELHLIHYSYGVNSTEKGDLSSESTVSRIRTEHFPLTLESARPSHTSQYLCASRSSLAGYYNEQFFGPGTRLTVL.

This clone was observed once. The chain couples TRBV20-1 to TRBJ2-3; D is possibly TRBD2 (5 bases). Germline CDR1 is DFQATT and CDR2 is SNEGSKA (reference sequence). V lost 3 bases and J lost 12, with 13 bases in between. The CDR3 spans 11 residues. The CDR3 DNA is TGCAGTGCTAGGTTTAGCGAGACCCAGTATTTT. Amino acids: CSARFSETQYF.

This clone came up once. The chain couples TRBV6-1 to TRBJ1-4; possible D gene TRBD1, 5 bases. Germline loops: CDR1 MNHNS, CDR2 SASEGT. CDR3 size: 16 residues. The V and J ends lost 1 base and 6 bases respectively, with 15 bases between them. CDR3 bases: TGTGCCAGCAGTGAAGATTTGGGGACGACCTATGAAAAACTGTTTTTT. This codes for CASSEDLGTTYEKLFF.

Here the CDR3 reads CASRPFLVSQMNTEAFF. The CDR3 bases are TGTGCCAGCAGACCATTCTTAGTTAGTCAAATGAACACTGAAGCTTTCTTT. The chain combines TRBV5-5 with TRBJ1-1; D is undetermined. The CDR3 is 17 residues long. Germline values: CDR1 SGHKS, CDR2 YYEKEE (reference sequence). V lost 5 bases and J 0 bases, leaving 20 bases between the germline ends.

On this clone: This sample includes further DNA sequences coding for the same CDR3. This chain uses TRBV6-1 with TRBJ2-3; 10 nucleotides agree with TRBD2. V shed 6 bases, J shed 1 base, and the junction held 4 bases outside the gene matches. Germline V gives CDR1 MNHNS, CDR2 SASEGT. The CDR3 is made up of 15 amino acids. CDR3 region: CASSPLAGGTDTQYF. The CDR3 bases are TGTGCCAGCAGCCCCCTAGCGGGAGGCACAGATACGCAGTATTTT.

The CDR3 nucleotides read TGTGCCAGCAGCGTAGGGGACAGTTCCCGAAACACCATATATTTT. This sequence encodes CASSVGDSSRNTIYF. The chain employs TRBV9 and TRBJ1-3; 7 nucleotides line up with TRBD1. Germline values: CDR1 SGDLS, CDR2 YYNGEE. The CDR3 is made up of 15 amino acids. Trimming at V came to 0 bases and at J to 5 bases, leaving 5 bases not matched to a gene.

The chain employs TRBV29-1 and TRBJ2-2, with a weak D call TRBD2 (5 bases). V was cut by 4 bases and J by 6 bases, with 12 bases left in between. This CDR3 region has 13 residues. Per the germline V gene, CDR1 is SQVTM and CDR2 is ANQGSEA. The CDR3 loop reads CSVGRSGSGELFF. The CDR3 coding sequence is TGCAGCGTTGGCCGCAGCGGATCCGGGGAGCTGTTTTTT.

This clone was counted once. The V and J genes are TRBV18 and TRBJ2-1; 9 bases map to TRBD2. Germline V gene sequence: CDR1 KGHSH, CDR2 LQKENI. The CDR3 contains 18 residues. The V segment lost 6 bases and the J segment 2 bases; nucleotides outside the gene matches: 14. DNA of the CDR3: TGTGCCAGCTCCAGGTTAGCGGGAGTTTTTGGGACCTACAATGAGCAGTTCTTC. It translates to CASSRLAGVFGTYNEQFF. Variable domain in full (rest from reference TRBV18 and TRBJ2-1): NAGVMQNPRHLVRRRGQEARLRCSPMKGHSHVYWYRQLPEEGLKFMVYLQKENIIDESGMPKERFSAEFPKEGPSILRIQQVVRGDSAAYFCASSRLAGVFGTYNEQFFGPGTRLTVL.

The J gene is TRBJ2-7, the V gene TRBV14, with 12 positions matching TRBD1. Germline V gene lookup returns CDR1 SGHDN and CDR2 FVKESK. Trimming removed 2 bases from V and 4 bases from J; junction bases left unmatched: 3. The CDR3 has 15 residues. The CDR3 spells CASSQWDRGPYEQYF. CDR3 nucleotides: TGTGCCAGCAGCCAATGGGACAGGGGGCCTTACGAGCAGTACTTC.

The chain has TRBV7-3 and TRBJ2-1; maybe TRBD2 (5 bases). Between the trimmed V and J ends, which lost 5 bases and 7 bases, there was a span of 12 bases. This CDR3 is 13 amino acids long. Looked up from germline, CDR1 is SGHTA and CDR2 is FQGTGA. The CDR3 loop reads CASSEGTRNEQFF. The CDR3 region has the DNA TGTGCCAGCAGCGAAGGAACTAGGAATGAGCAGTTCTTC.

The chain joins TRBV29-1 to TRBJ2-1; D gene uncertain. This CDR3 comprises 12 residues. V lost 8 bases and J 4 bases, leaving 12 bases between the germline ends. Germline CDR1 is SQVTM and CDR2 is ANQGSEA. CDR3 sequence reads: CSTVWGYNEQFF. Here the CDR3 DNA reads TGCAGCACCGTCTGGGGTTACAATGAGCAGTTCTTC.

The CDR3 DNA reads as TGCGCCAGCAGCCAAGGGGTTGGAGACAGGGGTGAAAAACTGTTTTTT. Translation: CASSQGVGDRGEKLFF. The V gene is TRBV4-3, the J gene TRBJ1-4; 8 bases map to TRBD1. This CDR3 is built from 16 residues. The germline V gene encodes CDR1 LGHNA and CDR2 YSLEER. V lost 1 base, J lost 7 bases, and 8 bases stayed unmatched.

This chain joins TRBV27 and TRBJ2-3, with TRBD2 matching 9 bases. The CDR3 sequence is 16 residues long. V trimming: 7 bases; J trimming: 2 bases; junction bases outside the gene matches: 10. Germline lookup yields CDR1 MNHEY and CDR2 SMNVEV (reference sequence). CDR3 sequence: CASTLRVAGATDTQYF. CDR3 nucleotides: TGTGCCAGCACCTTGAGGGTAGCGGGAGCCACAGATACGCAGTATTTT.

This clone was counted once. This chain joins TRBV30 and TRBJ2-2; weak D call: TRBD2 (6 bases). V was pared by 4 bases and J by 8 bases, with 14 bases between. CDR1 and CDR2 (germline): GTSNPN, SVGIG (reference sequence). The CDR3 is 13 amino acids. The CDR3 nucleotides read TGTGCCTGGACACGGAGGGTGGCTGGGGAGCTGTTTTTT. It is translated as CAWTRRVAGELFF.